This T cell receptor (beta chain) appears in the sequencing data of a study of blood T cell repertoires in COVID-19. Assay used: immunoSEQ multiplex PCR; TCRdb lists only in-frame clones, some missing. The sample gives about 170,000 clones, about nine tenths of which show up once; around 5.1% is in the top ten. This CDR3 spans 12 amino acids. V lost 0 bases, J lost 5 bases, and 7 bases lay in between. The germline V gene has CDR1 GTSNPN and CDR2 SVGIG (reference sequence). The clonotype comes from a young man with COVID-19, enrolled during active disease. The sequenced sample was peripheral blood. The chain carries TRBV30 and TRBJ2-5; a possible D gene is TRBD2 (5 bases). This chain's CDR3 is CAWSVLVETQYF. The CDR3 coding sequence is TGTGCCTGGAGTGTACTAGTGGAGACCCAGTACTTC.